The rows below give T cell receptor beta chains drawn from one sample of a study of Ad26.COV2.S vaccination and SARS-CoV-2 variants. The data were produced by immunoSEQ multiplex PCR, yet TCRdb's version contains in-frame clones alone and is incomplete. The sample shows about 480,000 clones, around nine tenths of them seen only once. The sequences come from peripheral blood, collected in a trial of Ad26.COV2.S vaccine versus placebo. These receptor sequences come from a person between 18 and 60 years old who received the Ad26.COV2.S COVID-19 vaccine or a placebo. The CDR3 runs from the conserved cysteine through the conserved F or W. The D gene is left open where the match is weak. Clone size, where shown, is once, few, many, or a class for clones that have expanded.

abundance	v_gene	d_gene	j_gene	CDR3nt	CDR3aa
-	TRBV5-1	-	TRBJ2-2	TGCGCCAGCAGAACCAATCCGACAGTGAACACCGGGGAGCTGTTTTTT	CASRTNPTVNTGELFF
-	TRBV7-2	-	TRBJ1-1	TGTGCCAGCAGCTTAGGTCCTAGGGAAGCTTTCTTT	CASSLGPREAFF
-	TRBV12-3/TRBV12-4	-	TRBJ2-3	TGTGCCAGCAGCTGGGAATCGACAGATACGCAGTATTTT	CASSWESTDTQYF
-	TRBV28	-	TRBJ2-1	TGTGCCAGCAGTTTAGGGACCACTTGGTTCTTC	CASSLGTTWFF
few	TRBV29-1	TRBD1	TRBJ1-1	TGCAGCGTGAGGACAGGGGGAACTGAAGCTTTCTTT	CSVRTGGTEAFF
few	TRBV7-2	TRBD2	TRBJ2-3	TGTGCCAGCAGCTGGACTAGCGGGCCAAAATCAGATACGCAGTATTTT	CASSWTSGPKSDTQYF
-	TRBV19	-	TRBJ2-2	TGTGCCAGTAGTATAGGCCCCACCGGGGAGCTGTTTTTT	CASSIGPTGELFF
-	TRBV30	-	TRBJ1-5	TGTGCCTGGAGTGTTGAGGGTAATCAGCCCCAGCATTTT	CAWSVEGNQPQHF
-	TRBV5-1	-	TRBJ2-3	TGCGCCAGCAGTTTGGACGGTTCTAGCACAGATACGCAGTATTTT	CASSLDGSSTDTQYF
-	TRBV5-3	-	TRBJ2-1	TGTGCCAGAAGCTCCATATTCGCAGGGGTTGGGGATTACAATGAGCAGTTCTTC	CARSSIFAGVGDYNEQFF
-	TRBV29-1	-	TRBJ1-5	TGCAGCGTCCGGGGGCAGGGAGGATCTCAGCCCCAGCATTTT	CSVRGQGGSQPQHF